Shown below are 10 T cell receptor beta chains from a single sample sequenced in a study of metastatic and nonmetastatic thyroid tumors. TCRdb re-called the PCR reads through MiXCR. The data contain around 15,000 clones, about 33% of them singletons. Not a single patient had been given any form of treatment at any point before undergoing thyroid surgery. Sequenced input: tumor tissue. The receptors were sampled from a male donor with papillary thyroid cancer or a benign thyroid nodule (not recorded which). Some clones in this sample may be carry-over from other donors' samples.

The gene calls are TRBV7-3 and TRBJ2-2; D is unclear. CDR1 and CDR2 (germline): SGHTA, FQGTGA. The CDR3 spans 13 residues. Trimming cost V 2 bases and J 7 bases, with 8 bases left between them. CDR3 protein: CASSLVVGGELFF. CDR3 bases: TGTGCCAGCAGCTTAGTGGTTGGCGGGGAGCTGTTTTTT.

Ten or more counts support this clone. Sequence at one end of the junction differs from germline and may be a read error. The V call is TRBV10-3, the J call TRBJ2-5; 9 bases map to TRBD1. The germline V gene has CDR1 ENHRY and CDR2 SYGVKD. There are 17 residues in the CDR3. The CDR3 is CAISRTTQGALQGTQYF. The CDR3 region has the DNA TGTGCCATCAGTCGTACGACACAGGGGGCCCTCCAAGGGACCCAGTACTTC.

As for this clone: The junction departs from germline at one end; a sequencing error may be responsible. The V gene is TRBV3-1, the J gene TRBJ2-7, with TRBD2 matching over 9 bases. Germline V gene lookup returns CDR1 LGHDT and CDR2 YNNKEL (reference sequence). The CDR3 is made up of 14 amino acids. The DNA of the CDR3 is TGTGCCAGCAGCCCTACTAGCGGGTCCTCCGAGCAGTACTTC. It translates to CASSPTSGSSEQYF.

To note about this clone: One junction end does not reproduce the germline sequence, and a read error may be involved. V and J are TRBV20-1 and TRBJ2-1; the D gene is possibly TRBD1 (5 bases). The CDR3 has 14 residues. Germline CDR1 and CDR2: DFQATT and SNEGSKA (reference sequence). In DNA, the CDR3 is TGCAGTGCCGCCACAGGAAGCTCCTACAATGATCAGTTCTTC. Translated: CSAATGSSYNDQFF.

V usage is TRBV11-2 and J usage is TRBJ1-4; 8 bases are shared with TRBD1. V trimming: 5 bases; J trimming: 6 bases; junction bases outside the gene matches: 8. The V gene's germline CDR1 is SGHAT and CDR2 FQNNGV. The CDR3 is 15 amino acids. The CDR3 sequence: CASSPATGGYEKLFF. The CDR3 DNA reads as TGTGCCAGCAGCCCTGCTACAGGGGGATATGAAAAACTGTTTTTT.

The rearrangement joins TRBV7-2 to TRBJ1-1, with 7 positions matching TRBD1. The V and J ends lost 6 bases and 0 bases, in that order; junction bases with no gene match: 1. This CDR3 comprises 13 residues. Germline values: CDR1 SGHTA, CDR2 FQGNSA. The CDR3 sequence: CASRTGLNTEAFF. The DNA of the CDR3 is TGTGCCAGCAGGACAGGGCTGAACACTGAAGCTTTCTTT.

J is TRBJ2-2 and V is TRBV7-3; D ambiguous. Germline values: CDR1 SGHTA, CDR2 FQGTGA. CDR3 size: 14 residues. Trimming took off 5 bases at V and 4 bases at J, with 11 bases between the two ends. The CDR3 region is CASSAFLGTGELFF. In DNA form, the CDR3 reads TGTGCCAGCAGCGCCTTCCTAGGCACCGGGGAGCTGTTTTTT.

This chain connects TRBV5-1 to TRBJ2-3; D might be TRBD1 (5 bases). The germline CDR1 and CDR2 sequences are SGHRS and YFSETQ. The CDR3 totals 16 residues. V gave up 7 bases and J gave up 1 base, with 19 bases separating them. CDR3 in amino acids: CASRAGPAAGTDTQYF. The CDR3 DNA is TGCGCCAGCCGGGCAGGGCCCGCGGCTGGCACAGATACGCAGTATTTT.

This chain links TRBV6-1 with TRBJ2-7; D is possibly TRBD2 (6 bases). The germline V gene encodes CDR1 MNHNS and CDR2 SASEGT. The V end lost 6 bases, the J end lost 2 bases, and 14 bases lay between the germline ends. The CDR3 spans 14 residues. CDR3 sequence (DNA): TGTGCCAGCAGCCTCCAGCAGCGGGCCTACGAGCAGTACTTC. This translates into CASSLQQRAYEQYF.

As concerns this clone: A junction boundary mismatches the germline segment, possibly from a read error. Here the CDR3 reads CPSTEVRGDEQYF. In DNA, the CDR3 is TGTCCCAGCACCGAAGTCAGGGGCGACGAGCAGTACTTC. This chain links TRBV7-8 with TRBJ2-7; a possible D gene is TRBD1 (6 bases). The germline V gene encodes CDR1 SGHVS and CDR2 FQNEAQ. This CDR3 spans 13 amino acids.